The 20 T cell receptor beta chains in this list originate from one sample, sequenced in a study of cytomegalovirus exposure and HLA in healthy donors. Some clones are missing from TCRdb's copy, which holds only in-frame ones; the method was immunoSEQ multiplex PCR. Of 45,000 to 65,000 clones in the sample, approximately 90% are singletons; the top ten hold roughly 8%. Sequencing was performed on PBMCs. The receptors were sampled from a woman aged 18-29 years in good health and CMV-seropositive.

The rearrangement uses TRBV6-1 and TRBJ1-1; D perhaps matches TRBD1 (6 bases). The germline gives CDR1 MNHNS, CDR2 SASEGT. V was clipped by 4 bases and J by 4 bases, with 10 bases between them. The CDR3 loop spans 13 amino acids. DNA of the CDR3: TGTGCCAGCAGTGGTACAGGGATCACTGAAGCTTTCTTT. This codes for CASSGTGITEAFF.

This chain links TRBV6-1 with TRBJ1-2; 7 positions agree with TRBD1. V shed 6 bases and J 3 bases; nucleotides not matched to a gene: 4. This CDR3 is 13 amino acids long. The germline CDR1 and CDR2 sequences are MNHNS and SASEGT. The CDR3 here is CASRQGIDYGYTF. CDR3 nucleotide sequence: TGTGCCAGCAGACAGGGGATCGACTATGGCTACACCTTC.

The genes are TRBV6-4 and TRBJ1-2; no definite D call. The CDR3 consists of 13 residues. Trimming cost V 0 bases and J 4 bases, with 6 bases left between them. Germline V gives CDR1 MRHNA, CDR2 SNTAGT. For the CDR3, the DNA is TGTGCCAGCAGTGACTCGACTTCCTATGGCTACACCTTC. Translated: CASSDSTSYGYTF.

The rearrangement links TRBV11-3 to TRBJ2-3; tentatively, D is TRBD2 (5 bases). Germline V gene sequence: CDR1 SGHNT, CDR2 YENEEA. The V gene lost 4 bases and the J gene lost 1 base, with 12 bases spanning the gap. CDR3 length: 15 amino acids. The CDR3 coding sequence is TGTGCCAGCAGCTCGAGGACCGGGGGCACAGATACGCAGTATTTT. Its translation: CASSSRTGGTDTQYF. The entire variable domain, with the rest obtained from reference TRBV11-3 and TRBJ2-3, is as follows: EAGVVQSPRYKIIEKKQPVAFWCNPISGHNTLYWYLQNLGQGPELLIRYENEEAVDDSQLPKDRFSAERLKGVDSTLKIQPAELGDSAVYLCASSSRTGGTDTQYFGPGTRLTVL.

This clone was found once. J is TRBJ2-3 and V is TRBV30; D perhaps matches TRBD2 (5 bases). Germline CDR1 GTSNPN, CDR2 SVGIG (reference sequence). CDR3 length: 16 amino acids. V was trimmed by 0 bases and J by 4 bases, leaving 17 bases between them. This CDR3 reads CAWSVPIVRGSDTQYF. The DNA of the CDR3 is TGTGCCTGGAGTGTACCGATAGTTCGGGGTTCAGATACGCAGTATTTT.

The CDR3 nucleotides are TGTGCCAGCAGTACCGCAGGGGGGTACACTGAAGCTTTCTTT. Translated, it gives CASSTAGGYTEAFF. The V gene is TRBV6-5, the J gene TRBJ1-1; 7 bases are a match to TRBD1. The germline CDR1 and CDR2 sequences are MNHEY and SVGAGI. The CDR3 extends over 14 amino acids. V shed 5 bases and J 3 bases; nucleotides not matched to a gene: 6.

The chain combines TRBV5-1 with TRBJ2-7, with 7 bases fitting TRBD1. The trim removed 4 bases at V and 4 bases at J, leaving 8 bases unmatched. Germline V CDR1 and CDR2: SGHRS, YFSETQ. The CDR3 has 14 amino acids. The CDR3 spells CASSLRTGQYEQYF. DNA for the CDR3: TGCGCCAGCAGCCTTCGGACAGGACAGTACGAGCAGTACTTC.

The table lists this clone with a count of one. The gene calls are TRBV2 and TRBJ1-1; no firm D call. This CDR3 spans 14 amino acids. V was trimmed by 8 bases and J by 3 bases, leaving 16 bases between them. Germline CDR1 reads SNHLY; CDR2 reads FYNNEI. In DNA form, the CDR3 reads TGTGCCAGCCATCGAATCAGACGGGACACTGAAGCTTTCTTT. This codes for CASHRIRRDTEAFF.

The V gene is TRBV7-9, the J gene TRBJ2-7, with 10 bases lining up with TRBD1. Trimming cost V 7 bases and J 2 bases; bases outside gene matches: 8. Germline CDR1 SEHNR, CDR2 FQNEAQ (reference sequence). The CDR3 sequence is 15 residues long. The CDR3 coding sequence is TGTGCCAGCACCCTAGGGGACAGGGGTACCTACGAGCAGTACTTC. This translates into CASTLGDRGTYEQYF.

The chain combines TRBV27 with TRBJ2-7, with a weak D call TRBD1 (6 bases). Germline assignment: CDR1 MNHEY and CDR2 SMNVEV (reference sequence). V lost 2 bases and J lost 0, with 11 bases in between. CDR3 length: 15 residues. The CDR3 DNA sequence: TGTGCCAGCAGTTTAGGACAGCCCGGCTCCTACGAGCAGTACTTC. Protein sequence: CASSLGQPGSYEQYF.

The chain recombines TRBV7-8 with TRBJ1-2, with 9 bases aligning to TRBD1. This CDR3 has 15 amino acids. With 5 bases clipped from V and 2 bases from J, the junction kept 6 bases outside the gene matches. The germline V gene encodes CDR1 SGHVS and CDR2 FQNEAQ. DNA for the CDR3: TGTGCCAGCAGCGACGACAGGGGGGTCAACTATGGCTACACCTTC. Amino acid sequence: CASSDDRGVNYGYTF.

The chain uses TRBV15 and TRBJ2-1; D gene uncertain. V lost 0 bases and J lost 4, with 7 bases in between. The CDR3 is made up of 14 amino acids. Germline-derived CDR1 and CDR2 are LNHNV and YYDKDF (reference sequence). The CDR3 region has the DNA TGTGCCACCAGCAGAGAAGAGGAGTACAATGAGCAGTTCTTC. It specifies CATSREEEYNEQFF. The full variable domain, rest sourced from reference TRBV15 and TRBJ2-1, is DAMVIQNPRYQVTQFGKPVTLSCSQTLNHNVMYWYQQKSSQAPKLLFHYYDKDFNNEADTPDNFQSRRPNTSFCFLDIRSPGLGDTAMYLCATSREEEYNEQFFGPGTRLTVL.

V is TRBV4-3 and J is TRBJ2-1; 13 bases fit TRBD2. The CDR3 consists of 16 residues. Per germline, CDR1 LGHNA and CDR2 YSLEER. V lost 2 bases to trimming and J lost 6 bases; unmatched junction nucleotides: 4. CDR3 residues: CASSQRLAGGGNEQFF. For the CDR3, the DNA is TGCGCCAGCAGCCAAAGACTAGCGGGGGGCGGCAATGAGCAGTTCTTC.

V and J are TRBV7-3 and TRBJ1-6; 9 bases are shared with TRBD1. The CDR3 runs 15 residues. Per the germline V gene, CDR1 is SGHTA and CDR2 is FQGTGA. V was clipped by 5 bases and J by 7 bases; unmatched bases: 6. CDR3 in DNA: TGTGCCAGCAGCCAAGGACAGGGGATCAATTCACCCCTCCACTTT. Residues: CASSQGQGINSPLHF.

CDR3 sequence: CASSLGSGQGFYEQYF. CDR3 coding DNA: TGTGCCAGCAGTCTGGGGTCCGGACAGGGTTTTTACGAGCAGTACTTC. V is TRBV28 and J is TRBJ2-7; 8 nucleotides match TRBD1. The germline CDR1 and CDR2 sequences are MDHEN and SYDVKM. This CDR3 has 16 amino acids. V was clipped by 5 bases and J by 4 bases; unmatched bases: 13.

This clone was seen just once. This chain connects TRBV28 to TRBJ1-2, with 8 bases lining up with TRBD1. Germline lookup yields CDR1 MDHEN and CDR2 SYDVKM. The CDR3 runs 13 residues. V lost 6 bases and J lost 8; bases outside the gene matches: 8. In nucleotides, the CDR3 is TGTGCCAGCAGGTTTGACAGGGGCCAGGGCTACACCTTC. It translates to CASRFDRGQGYTF.

The chain is built from TRBV19 and TRBJ2-1; TRBD2 agrees at 10 bases. The CDR3 has 14 amino acids. J gave up 7 bases and V 3 bases, and 3 bases lay outside the gene matches. CDR1 and CDR2 from the germline V gene are LNHDA and SQIVND (reference sequence). Written as DNA, the CDR3 is TGTGCCAGTAGTATCTCACTAGCGGGGAATGAGCAGTTCTTC. Residues: CASSISLAGNEQFF. The entire variable domain, with the rest obtained from reference TRBV19 and TRBJ2-1, is as follows: DGGITQSPKYLFRKEGQNVTLSCEQNLNHDAMYWYRQDPGQGLRLIYYSQIVNDFQKGDIAEGYSVSREKKESFPLTVTSAQKNPTAFYLCASSISLAGNEQFFGPGTRLTVL.

The rearrangement joins TRBV18 to TRBJ2-1; 11 bases agree with TRBD2. Germline-derived CDR1 and CDR2 are KGHSH and LQKENI. CDR3 length: 14 amino acids. Trimming took 5 bases from V and 7 from J; bases not matched to a gene: 4. The CDR3: CASSSLAGGNEQFF. Written as DNA, the CDR3 is TGTGCCAGCTCAAGTCTAGCGGGGGGAAATGAGCAGTTCTTC.

The rearrangement uses TRBV7-9 and TRBJ1-2, with 10 positions matching TRBD1. Germline assignment: CDR1 SEHNR and CDR2 FQNEAQ (reference sequence). V shed 7 bases, J shed 6 bases, and the junction held 11 bases outside the gene matches. CDR3 length equals 15 residues. CDR3 nucleotides: TGTGCCAGCACTCCTGGGACAGGGGACTTGAATGGCTACACCTTC. This codes for CASTPGTGDLNGYTF.

The V and J genes are TRBV10-3 and TRBJ2-1; 7 bases match TRBD1. The V gene end was trimmed by 8 bases and the J gene end by 5 bases; junction bases not matched to a gene: 12. The length of the CDR3 is 15 residues. CDR1 ENHRY and CDR2 SYGVKD come from the germline V gene. In DNA form, the CDR3 reads TGTGCCATCCGCCCGACCGGGACAGAAAACAATGAGCAGTTCTTC. It codes for CAIRPTGTENNEQFF.